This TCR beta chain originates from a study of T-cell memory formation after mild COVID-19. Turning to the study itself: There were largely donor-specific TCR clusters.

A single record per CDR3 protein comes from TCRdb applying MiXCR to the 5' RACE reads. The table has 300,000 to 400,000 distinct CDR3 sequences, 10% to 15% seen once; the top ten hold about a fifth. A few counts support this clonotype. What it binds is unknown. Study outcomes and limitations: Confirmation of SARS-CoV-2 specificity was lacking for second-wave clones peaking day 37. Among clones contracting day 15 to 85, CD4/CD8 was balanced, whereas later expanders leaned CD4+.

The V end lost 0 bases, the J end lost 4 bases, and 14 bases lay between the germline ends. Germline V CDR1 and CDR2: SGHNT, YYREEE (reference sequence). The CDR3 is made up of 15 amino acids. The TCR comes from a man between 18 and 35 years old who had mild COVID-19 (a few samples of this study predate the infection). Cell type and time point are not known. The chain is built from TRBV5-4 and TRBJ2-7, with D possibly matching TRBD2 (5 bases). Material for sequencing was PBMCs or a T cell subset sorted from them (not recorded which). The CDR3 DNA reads TGTGCCAGCAGCTTGGAGGCGGGCAATCGGTACGAGCAGTACTTC. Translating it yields CASSLEAGNRYEQYF.